Listed below are T cell receptor beta chains from one sample, sequenced in a study of Ad26.COV2.S vaccination and SARS-CoV-2 variants. Here immunoSEQ multiplex PCR was the method, and the copy in TCRdb shows in-frame clones only, minus some. The data show around 450,000 clones, 80% to 90% seen once. Sequences were derived from peripheral blood, sampled in a trial of Ad26.COV2.S vaccine versus placebo. The receptors stem from a person aged 18 to 65 who received the Ad26.COV2.S COVID-19 vaccine or a placebo. The CDR3 runs from the conserved cysteine through the conserved F or W. Each record gives: clone size, V gene, D gene, J gene, CDR3 protein, CDR3 DNA. A D gene is named only where the DNA matches it firmly. Only some rows state a clone size, as once, few, many or a class for expanded clones.

clone size: .
V gene: TRBV11-2
D gene: .
J gene: TRBJ2-2
CDR3 protein: CASKSFTGELFF
CDR3 DNA: TGTGCCAGCAAGAGTTTCACCGGGGAGCTGTTTTTT

clone size: .
V gene: TRBV25-1
D gene: .
J gene: TRBJ2-7
CDR3 protein: CASSEVGSHYEQYF
CDR3 DNA: TGTGCCAGCAGTGAGGTGGGCAGCCATTACGAGCAGTACTTC

clone size: .
V gene: TRBV20-1
D gene: .
J gene: TRBJ2-5
CDR3 protein: CSASYDPYYANGETQYF
CDR3 DNA: TGCAGTGCTAGTTACGATCCCTACTACGCAAACGGAGAGACCCAGTACTTC

clone size: .
V gene: TRBV29-1
D gene: .
J gene: TRBJ2-1
CDR3 protein: CSVDEGMRQFF
CDR3 DNA: TGCAGCGTTGATGAGGGAATGAGGCAGTTCTTC

clone size: .
V gene: TRBV5-6
D gene: TRBD2
J gene: TRBJ2-3
CDR3 protein: CASRLAGGPTDTQYF
CDR3 DNA: TGTGCCAGCAGATTAGCGGGGGGCCCCACAGATACGCAGTATTTT

clone size: .
V gene: TRBV15
D gene: .
J gene: TRBJ2-4
CDR3 protein: CATSTEFSIQYF
CDR3 DNA: TGTGCCACCAGCACGGAATTTAGCATTCAGTACTTC

clone size: .
V gene: TRBV2
D gene: .
J gene: TRBJ2-5
CDR3 protein: CASTGTGKSKTQYF
CDR3 DNA: TGTGCCAGCACAGGAACGGGGAAGTCAAAGACCCAGTACTTC

clone size: .
V gene: TRBV6-5
D gene: TRBD2
J gene: TRBJ2-7
CDR3 protein: CASRRQLAGSYEQYF
CDR3 DNA: TGTGCCAGCAGACGCCAACTAGCGGGCTCCTACGAGCAGTACTTC

clone size: .
V gene: TRBV4-1
D gene: .
J gene: TRBJ1-2
CDR3 protein: CASSQGGDGYTF
CDR3 DNA: TGCGCCAGCAGCCAAGGAGGGGATGGCTACACCTTC

clone size: .
V gene: TRBV25-1
D gene: .
J gene: TRBJ1-6
CDR3 protein: CASSEIKTGWNSPLHF
CDR3 DNA: TGTGCCAGCAGTGAGATCAAGACAGGATGGAATTCACCCCTCCACTTT

clone size: .
V gene: TRBV7-9
D gene: .
J gene: TRBJ2-3
CDR3 protein: CASSLHSTSRADTQYF
CDR3 DNA: TGTGCCAGCAGCTTACACAGCACAAGTCGAGCAGATACGCAGTATTTT

clone size: .
V gene: TRBV19
D gene: .
J gene: TRBJ2-7
CDR3 protein: CASSIRDGGAASYEQYF
CDR3 DNA: TGTGCCAGTAGTATCCGGGACGGTGGAGCAGCATCCTACGAGCAGTACTTC

clone size: .
V gene: TRBV25-1
D gene: .
J gene: TRBJ1-1
CDR3 protein: CASRYGTGTEAFF
CDR3 DNA: TGTGCCAGCAGGTACGGGACGGGCACTGAAGCTTTCTTT

clone size: once
V gene: TRBV5-1
D gene: TRBD1
J gene: TRBJ1-1
CDR3 protein: CASSYDLTGGTEAFF
CDR3 DNA: TGCGCCAGCAGCTACGATTTGACAGGGGGCACTGAAGCTTTCTTT

clone size: once
V gene: TRBV28
D gene: TRBD2
J gene: TRBJ2-1
CDR3 protein: CASSSGLAGASYNEQFF
CDR3 DNA: TGTGCCAGCAGTTCCGGACTAGCGGGGGCCTCCTACAATGAGCAGTTCTTC